This T cell receptor (beta chain) derives from a study of T cell responses to AZD1222 COVID-19 vaccine. Findings of the study overall: Repertoire collection took place solely once the T cell response had peaked.

The V and J ends lost 4 bases and 2 bases respectively, with 12 bases between them. The CDR3 is made up of 14 amino acids. The germline V gene has CDR1 SQVTM and CDR2 ANQGSEA. Clones were sequenced by immunoSEQ multiplex PCR, and TCRdb holds only the in-frame ones, with some missing. Of around 35,000 clones in the sample, around 84% were seen once. This clone showed up just a few times. What it recognizes is unknown. This TCR derives from an adult who received the AZD1222 COVID-19 vaccine. The rearrangement links TRBV29-1 to TRBJ1-3, with unresolved D. The sequenced sample was peripheral blood, obtained 28 days after the second AZD1222 dose. CDR3: CSVATKLTGNTIYF. For the CDR3, the DNA is TGCAGCGTTGCAACGAAACTAACTGGAAACACCATATATTTT.